This entry features one T cell receptor (beta chain) sequence. Its antigen is undetermined. The PCR employed 60 Vbeta primers together with 13 Jbeta primers. Clones were read by immunoSEQ multiplex PCR, and TCRdb kept only the in-frame ones, dropping some. Here the sample spans roughly 150,000 clones, roughly 80% being singletons. This entry belongs to a study of cytomegalovirus exposure and HLA in healthy donors. Study results and limitations: As was reported, the classifier diagnosed cytomegalovirus status with high specificity and sensitivity. V- and J-gene trimming in TCR beta was tied to a missense DCLRE1C variant by an analysis performed later. Immune exposure data for these donors was limited to CMV serostatus.

Germline lookup yields CDR1 SGHRS and CDR2 YFSETQ. Trimming took 4 bases from V and 0 from J; bases not matched to a gene: 4. The CDR3 runs 15 residues. Sequencing used PBMCs. This TCR derives from a female donor in good health and CMV-seronegative. The chain has TRBV5-1 and TRBJ1-2; 9 bases line up with TRBD1. As DNA, the CDR3 is TGCGCCAGCAGCGGGGGGGACAGGGCTAACTATGGCTACACCTTC. Translated: CASSGGDRANYGYTF.